This T cell receptor (beta chain) was documented in a study of identical twins. TCRdb re-derived calls from the 5' RACE reads in MiXCR, one entry per CDR3 protein. The data contain about 280,000 distinct CDR3 sequences, about 8.3% of them singletons. Study-wide results and caveats: Zero-insertion findings could be partly confounded by invariant cells (MAIT and iNKT cells). Findings depended on cross-sectional statistics rather than tracking the same donors.

This clonotype was counted at least ten times. The antigen is not known. These sequences were also reported in another study, on yellow fever vaccine responses in identical twins.

This receptor was identified in a woman in her late teens or twenties in good health. Sequencing input: memory (CD45RO+) T cells sorted from blood.

The CDR3 here is CSARTGKTNEQFF. The CDR3 nucleotides are TGCAGTGCTAGAACAGGGAAGACGAATGAGCAGTTCTTC. The J gene is TRBJ2-1, the V gene TRBV20-1; maybe TRBD1 (6 bases). The CDR3 extends over 13 amino acids. In germline, CDR1 is DFQATT, CDR2 SNEGSKA (reference sequence). V lost 2 bases, J lost 7 bases, and 12 bases lay in between.